These T cell receptor beta chains were read from a single sample in a study of shared T cell receptors in the human thymus. This table comes from immunoSEQ multiplex PCR, and its TCRdb copy is limited to in-frame clones, with some not included. Of about 380,000 clones in the sample, 95% were seen once. The sample was thymocytes. These receptors came from a human donor. Both conserved end residues are part of each CDR3. The order of the fields is CDR3 protein, CDR3 DNA, J gene, V gene, clone size, D gene. The D gene is left open where the match is weak. The size field is filled for only some rows; it gives once, few, many or a size class.

CDR3aa: CASSRTQGPHGYTF; CDR3nt: TGTGCCAGCAGCCGAACACAAGGCCCTCACGGCTACACCTTC; j_gene: TRBJ1-2; v_gene: TRBV14; abundance: once; d_gene: NA
CDR3aa: CASSPRGPDISGNTIYF; CDR3nt: TGTGCCAGCAGCCCACGGGGACCGGACATTTCTGGAAACACCATATATTTT; j_gene: TRBJ1-3; v_gene: TRBV7-9; abundance: NA; d_gene: NA
CDR3aa: CASSCTGDYGYTF; CDR3nt: TGCGCCAGCAGCTGTACAGGGGACTATGGCTACACCTTC; j_gene: TRBJ1-2; v_gene: TRBV5-1; abundance: NA; d_gene: TRBD1
CDR3aa: CASSLMNRPRRTEAFF; CDR3nt: TGTGCCAGCAGTTTAATGAATCGCCCGAGGCGGACTGAAGCTTTCTTT; j_gene: TRBJ1-1; v_gene: TRBV27; abundance: NA; d_gene: NA
CDR3aa: CASSNRNGTGTTHEQYF; CDR3nt: TGTGCCAGTAGCAATCGCAACGGGACAGGGACTACGCACGAGCAGTACTTC; j_gene: TRBJ2-7; v_gene: TRBV19; abundance: NA; d_gene: TRBD1
CDR3aa: CASSEAGGQETQYF; CDR3nt: TGTGCCAGCAGTGAAGCGGGAGGGCAAGAGACCCAGTACTTC; j_gene: TRBJ2-5; v_gene: TRBV6-1; abundance: NA; d_gene: TRBD2
CDR3aa: CASSQGGGLAGGADTQYF; CDR3nt: TGCGCCAGCAGCCAGGGGGGTGGACTAGCGGGAGGAGCAGATACGCAGTATTTT; j_gene: TRBJ2-3; v_gene: TRBV4-3; abundance: NA; d_gene: TRBD2
CDR3aa: CASSYGGSNQPQHF; CDR3nt: TGTGCCAGCAGTTACGGGGGGAGCAATCAGCCCCAGCATTTT; j_gene: TRBJ1-5; v_gene: TRBV6-5; abundance: NA; d_gene: NA
CDR3aa: CASSLGLAGVVPEQYF; CDR3nt: TGTGCCAGCAGCTTGGGACTAGCGGGAGTGGTGCCCGAGCAGTACTTC; j_gene: TRBJ2-7; v_gene: TRBV5-4; abundance: once; d_gene: TRBD2
CDR3aa: CASRPGGGENEQYF; CDR3nt: TGTGCCAGCAGACCGGGGGGCGGGGAGAACGAGCAGTACTTC; j_gene: TRBJ2-7; v_gene: TRBV7-9; abundance: NA; d_gene: NA
CDR3aa: CASSSATRTSNGELFF; CDR3nt: TGTGCCAGCAGCTCCGCAACCAGGACTAGCAACGGGGAGCTGTTTTTT; j_gene: TRBJ2-2; v_gene: TRBV11-3; abundance: NA; d_gene: TRBD2
CDR3aa: CASSPGLAVYNEQFF; CDR3nt: TGTGCCAGCAGTCCAGGACTAGCGGTCTACAATGAGCAGTTCTTC; j_gene: TRBJ2-1; v_gene: TRBV6-1; abundance: NA; d_gene: TRBD2
CDR3aa: CASSAGTDTQYF; CDR3nt: TGTGCCAGTAGTGCCGGCACAGATACGCAGTATTTT; j_gene: TRBJ2-3; v_gene: TRBV19; abundance: NA; d_gene: NA
CDR3aa: CASSQDIGTAYSNQPQHF; CDR3nt: TGCGCCAGCAGCCAAGATATAGGAACAGCGTATAGCAATCAGCCCCAGCATTTT; j_gene: TRBJ1-5; v_gene: TRBV4-3; abundance: NA; d_gene: NA
CDR3aa: CASSPEVLAGSTDTQYF; CDR3nt: TGTGCCAGCAGCCCAGAGGTGCTAGCGGGGAGCACAGATACGCAGTATTTT; j_gene: TRBJ2-3; v_gene: TRBV7-2; abundance: few; d_gene: TRBD2
CDR3aa: CASSLEGEQYF; CDR3nt: TGTGCCAGCAGCTTGGAAGGCGAGCAGTACTTC; j_gene: TRBJ2-7; v_gene: TRBV5-8; abundance: NA; d_gene: NA
CDR3aa: CASSLTSSLYNEQFF; CDR3nt: TGTGCCAGCAGCTTAACAAGCTCCTTGTACAATGAGCAGTTCTTC; j_gene: TRBJ2-1; v_gene: TRBV7-3; abundance: NA; d_gene: NA
CDR3aa: CASSAGLAGGPSGNEQFF; CDR3nt: TGTGCCAGCAGTGCGGGACTAGCGGGAGGCCCCTCGGGCAATGAGCAGTTCTTC; j_gene: TRBJ2-1; v_gene: TRBV27; abundance: NA; d_gene: TRBD2
CDR3aa: CATSRALAGARNEQFF; CDR3nt: TGTGCCACCAGCAGAGCACTCGCGGGAGCAAGAAATGAGCAGTTCTTC; j_gene: TRBJ2-1; v_gene: TRBV15; abundance: NA; d_gene: TRBD2
CDR3aa: CASSQSLAVASTDTQYF; CDR3nt: TGTGCCAGCTCACAGTCTTTAGCGGTCGCTAGCACAGATACGCAGTATTTT; j_gene: TRBJ2-3; v_gene: TRBV18; abundance: NA; d_gene: NA
CDR3aa: CASSPPGQGAGAFF; CDR3nt: TGTGCCAGCAGCCCTCCGGGACAGGGGGCTGGTGCTTTCTTT; j_gene: TRBJ1-1; v_gene: TRBV16; abundance: once; d_gene: TRBD1
CDR3aa: CASSRVPQGDSYEQYF; CDR3nt: TGTGCCAGCAGCCGAGTCCCGCAGGGAGACTCCTACGAGCAGTACTTC; j_gene: TRBJ2-7; v_gene: TRBV5-5; abundance: NA; d_gene: NA
CDR3aa: CASSYSHPDTQYF; CDR3nt: TGTGCCAGCAGTTACTCGCATCCAGATACGCAGTATTTT; j_gene: TRBJ2-3; v_gene: TRBV6-5; abundance: NA; d_gene: NA
CDR3aa: CASSIDRRPKQPQHF; CDR3nt: TGTGCCAGTAGTATAGACAGGAGGCCGAAGCAGCCCCAGCATTTT; j_gene: TRBJ1-5; v_gene: TRBV19; abundance: NA; d_gene: NA
CDR3aa: CASSQYRGKGVHEQFF; CDR3nt: TGCGCCAGCAGCCAATACAGGGGAAAGGGGGTCCATGAGCAGTTCTTC; j_gene: TRBJ2-1; v_gene: TRBV4-1; abundance: NA; d_gene: TRBD1
CDR3aa: CASSSTGGGEKLFF; CDR3nt: TGCGCCAGCAGCTCGACAGGAGGGGGTGAAAAACTGTTTTTT; j_gene: TRBJ1-4; v_gene: TRBV5-1; abundance: NA; d_gene: NA
CDR3aa: CASSSTGTDYEQYF; CDR3nt: TGTGCCAGCTCATCAACCGGGACAGACTACGAGCAGTACTTC; j_gene: TRBJ2-7; v_gene: TRBV18; abundance: NA; d_gene: TRBD1
CDR3aa: CAISGATSPGDNERFF; CDR3nt: TGTGCCATCAGTGGTGCGACTAGCCCCGGGGACAATGAGCGGTTCTTC; j_gene: TRBJ2-1; v_gene: TRBV10-3; abundance: NA; d_gene: NA
CDR3aa: CASSGPPADEQFF; CDR3nt: TGTGCCAGCAGTGGACCCCCGGCGGATGAGCAGTTCTTC; j_gene: TRBJ2-1; v_gene: TRBV6-4; abundance: once; d_gene: NA
CDR3aa: CASSVLPLRGTIEQFF; CDR3nt: TGTGCCAGCAGCGTCTTGCCCCTTAGAGGGACGATTGAGCAGTTCTTC; j_gene: TRBJ2-1; v_gene: TRBV9; abundance: NA; d_gene: NA
CDR3aa: CASSPHTSGPSYEQYF; CDR3nt: TGTGCCAGCAGCCCCCACACTAGCGGGCCTTCCTACGAGCAGTACTTC; j_gene: TRBJ2-7; v_gene: TRBV14; abundance: NA; d_gene: TRBD2
CDR3aa: CASSARSSTDTQYF; CDR3nt: TGTGCCAGCAGTGCCCGTTCTAGCACAGATACGCAGTATTTT; j_gene: TRBJ2-3; v_gene: TRBV28; abundance: NA; d_gene: NA
CDR3aa: CASSSQGAAKNIQYF; CDR3nt: TGCGCCAGCAGTTCGCAGGGGGCGGCCAAAAACATTCAGTACTTC; j_gene: TRBJ2-4; v_gene: TRBV5-1; abundance: NA; d_gene: TRBD1
CDR3aa: CASSLAEQGRDYGYTF; CDR3nt: TGTGCCAGCAGCTTGGCCGAGCAGGGTAGGGACTATGGCTACACCTTC; j_gene: TRBJ1-2; v_gene: TRBV5-6; abundance: once; d_gene: NA
CDR3aa: CASSLGRGADEQYF; CDR3nt: TGTGCTAGCAGCCTCGGGCGGGGGGCTGACGAGCAGTACTTC; j_gene: TRBJ2-7; v_gene: TRBV7-7; abundance: NA; d_gene: TRBD2
CDR3aa: CASSLATSGRGYNEQFF; CDR3nt: TGCGCCAGCAGCTTGGCGACTAGCGGGAGGGGCTACAATGAGCAGTTCTTC; j_gene: TRBJ2-1; v_gene: TRBV5-1; abundance: NA; d_gene: TRBD2
CDR3aa: CASSSGTHHYEQYF; CDR3nt: TGTGCCAGCTCATCCGGGACACACCACTACGAGCAGTACTTC; j_gene: TRBJ2-7; v_gene: TRBV18; abundance: NA; d_gene: NA
CDR3aa: CASSVEREGIHEQYF; CDR3nt: TGTGCCAGCAGTGTAGAGCGGGAGGGCATCCACGAGCAGTACTTC; j_gene: TRBJ2-7; v_gene: TRBV25-1; abundance: NA; d_gene: TRBD2
CDR3aa: CASTRVPSSYNEQFF; CDR3nt: TGTGCCAGCACGCGAGTTCCCAGCTCCTACAATGAGCAGTTCTTC; j_gene: TRBJ2-1; v_gene: TRBV2; abundance: NA; d_gene: NA
CDR3aa: CASRAGQTKEEAQYF; CDR3nt: TGTGCCAGCAGGGCGGGACAGACAAAGGAAGAGGCCCAGTACTTC; j_gene: TRBJ2-5; v_gene: TRBV25-1; abundance: once; d_gene: NA
CDR3aa: CASSGSGTTDTQYF; CDR3nt: TGTGCCAGCTCTGGTAGCGGGACCACAGATACGCAGTATTTT; j_gene: TRBJ2-3; v_gene: TRBV18; abundance: once; d_gene: TRBD2
CDR3aa: CSVGGWRGTNEKLFF; CDR3nt: TGCAGCGTTGGGGGCTGGAGGGGAACTAATGAAAAACTGTTTTTT; j_gene: TRBJ1-4; v_gene: TRBV29-1; abundance: NA; d_gene: NA
CDR3aa: CASSFLVAGGPFHEQYF; CDR3nt: TGTGCCAGCAGTTTTTTGGTGGCGGGAGGGCCCTTCCACGAGCAGTACTTC; j_gene: TRBJ2-7; v_gene: TRBV27; abundance: NA; d_gene: TRBD2
CDR3aa: CASSSGTGEDEQYF; CDR3nt: TGTGCCAGCAGCTCCGGGACAGGCGAAGACGAGCAGTACTTC; j_gene: TRBJ2-7; v_gene: TRBV7-9; abundance: NA; d_gene: TRBD1
CDR3aa: CASSQGLAGASSTDTQYF; CDR3nt: TGTGCCAGCAGCCAGGGACTAGCGGGAGCGTCTAGCACAGATACGCAGTATTTT; j_gene: TRBJ2-3; v_gene: TRBV14; abundance: NA; d_gene: TRBD2
CDR3aa: CASSNPSSEQGSPLEQYF; CDR3nt: TGTGCCAGCAGCAATCCTTCTAGCGAGCAGGGGTCCCCCCTCGAGCAGTACTTC; j_gene: TRBJ2-7; v_gene: TRBV28; abundance: NA; d_gene: NA